This T cell receptor (beta chain) was observed in a study of blood T cell repertoires in COVID-19. TCRdb keeps only in-frame clones here, not all; method: immunoSEQ multiplex PCR. The sample lists 130,000 or so clones, approximately 77% occurring once. CDR1 is SGHRS, CDR2 YFSETQ, per germline. V was pared by 0 bases and J by 0 bases, with 1 base of the junction left unmatched. There are 16 residues in the CDR3. This sequence joins TRBV5-1 and TRBJ2-3, with 10 bases fitting TRBD2. This sequence was found in a man at least 80 years old with acute or convalescent COVID-19. Input material: peripheral blood. The chain's CDR3 is CASSLGTSGSTDTQYF. The CDR3, as DNA: TGCGCCAGCAGCTTGGGGACTAGCGGAAGCACAGATACGCAGTATTTT.